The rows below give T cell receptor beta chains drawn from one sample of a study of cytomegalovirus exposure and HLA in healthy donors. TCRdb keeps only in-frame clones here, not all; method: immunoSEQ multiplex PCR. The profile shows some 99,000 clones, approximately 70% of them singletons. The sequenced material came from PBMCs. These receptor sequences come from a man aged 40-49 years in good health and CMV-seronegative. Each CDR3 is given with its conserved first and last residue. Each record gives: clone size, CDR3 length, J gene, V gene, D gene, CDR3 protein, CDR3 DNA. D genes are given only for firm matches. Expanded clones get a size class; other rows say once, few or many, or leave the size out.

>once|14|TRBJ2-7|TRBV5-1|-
CASSHDSLYYEQYF
TGCGCCAGCAGCCACGACAGCTTATACTACGAGCAGTACTTC
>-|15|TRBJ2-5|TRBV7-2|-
CASSLVGRGFGTQYF
TGTGCCAGCAGCTTAGTTGGGAGGGGGTTCGGGACCCAGTACTTC
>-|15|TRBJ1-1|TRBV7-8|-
CASSLTQGRVTEAFF
TGTGCCAGCAGCTTAACTCAGGGAAGGGTCACTGAAGCTTTCTTT
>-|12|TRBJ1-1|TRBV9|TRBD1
CASSVGQGGAFF
TGTGCCAGCAGCGTCGGACAGGGGGGAGCTTTCTTT
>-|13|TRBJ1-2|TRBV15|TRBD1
CATSTGTAYGYTF
TGTGCCACCAGCACTGGGACAGCCTATGGCTACACCTTC
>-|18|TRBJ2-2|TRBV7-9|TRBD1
CASSRTGTGLANTGELFF
TGTGCCAGCAGCCGTACCGGGACAGGGCTCGCGAACACCGGGGAGCTGTTTTTT
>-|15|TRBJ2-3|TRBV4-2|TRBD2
CASSRTSGGPDTQYF
TGTGCCAGCAGCCGGACTAGCGGGGGCCCAGATACGCAGTATTTT
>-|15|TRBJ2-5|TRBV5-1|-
CASSLGSSTQETQYF
TGCGCCAGCAGCTTGGGCTCTAGCACTCAAGAGACCCAGTACTTC
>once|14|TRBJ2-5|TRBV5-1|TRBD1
CASSPDREQETQYF
TGCGCCAGCAGCCCCGACAGGGAACAAGAGACCCAGTACTTC
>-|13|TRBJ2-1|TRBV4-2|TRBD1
CASSHQDRAGQFF
TGTGCCAGCAGCCATCAGGACAGGGCGGGGCAGTTCTTC